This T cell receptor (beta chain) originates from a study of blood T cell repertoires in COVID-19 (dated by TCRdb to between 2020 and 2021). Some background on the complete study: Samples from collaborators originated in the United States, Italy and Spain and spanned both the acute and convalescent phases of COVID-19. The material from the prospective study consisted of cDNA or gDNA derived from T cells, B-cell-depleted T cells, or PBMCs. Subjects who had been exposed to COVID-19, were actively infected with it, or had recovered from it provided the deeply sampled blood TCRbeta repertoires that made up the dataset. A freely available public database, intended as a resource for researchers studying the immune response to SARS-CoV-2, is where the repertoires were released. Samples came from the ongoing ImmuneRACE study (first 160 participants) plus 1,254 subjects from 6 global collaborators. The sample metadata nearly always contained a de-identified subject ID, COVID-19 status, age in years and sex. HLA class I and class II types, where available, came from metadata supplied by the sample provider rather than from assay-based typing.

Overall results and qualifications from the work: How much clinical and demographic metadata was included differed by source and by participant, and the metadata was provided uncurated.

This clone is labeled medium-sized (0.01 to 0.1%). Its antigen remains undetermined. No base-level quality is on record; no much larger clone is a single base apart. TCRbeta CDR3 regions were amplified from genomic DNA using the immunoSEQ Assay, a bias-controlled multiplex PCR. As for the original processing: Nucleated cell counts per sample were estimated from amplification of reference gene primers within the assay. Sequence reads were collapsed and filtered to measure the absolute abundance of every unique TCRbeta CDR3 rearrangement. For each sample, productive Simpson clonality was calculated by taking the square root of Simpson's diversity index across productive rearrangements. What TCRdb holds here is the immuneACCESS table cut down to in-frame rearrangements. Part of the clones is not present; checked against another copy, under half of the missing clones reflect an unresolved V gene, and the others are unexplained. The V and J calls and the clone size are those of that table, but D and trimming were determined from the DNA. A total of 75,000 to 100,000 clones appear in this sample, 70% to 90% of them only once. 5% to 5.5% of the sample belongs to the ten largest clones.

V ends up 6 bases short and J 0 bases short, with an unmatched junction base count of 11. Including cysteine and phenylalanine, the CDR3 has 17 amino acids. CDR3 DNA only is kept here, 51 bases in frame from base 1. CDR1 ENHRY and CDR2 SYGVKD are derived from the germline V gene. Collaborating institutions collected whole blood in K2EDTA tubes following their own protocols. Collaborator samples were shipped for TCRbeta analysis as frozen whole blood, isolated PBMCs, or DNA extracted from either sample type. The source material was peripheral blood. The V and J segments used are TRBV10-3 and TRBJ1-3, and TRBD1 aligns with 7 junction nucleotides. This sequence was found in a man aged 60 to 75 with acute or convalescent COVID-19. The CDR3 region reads CAISSNRQGTSGNTIYF. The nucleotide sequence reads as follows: TGTGCCATCAGCTCGAACCGACAGGGAACCTCTGGAAACACCATATATTTT.